This T cell receptor beta chain derives from a study of blood T cell repertoires in COVID-19. TCRdb's table, derived via immunoSEQ multiplex PCR, lists solely in-frame clones and lacks some. Among 410,000 or so clones listed, around 86% were seen once. The sample comprised peripheral blood. This sequence was found in a woman aged 25 to 39 with active or convalescent COVID-19.

The CDR3 protein is CASSESHYEQYF. In DNA, the CDR3 is TGTGCCAGCAGTGAATCCCACTACGAGCAGTACTTC. The chain joins TRBV6-1 to TRBJ2-7; D is unclear. V was trimmed by 2 bases and J by 3 bases, leaving 5 bases between them. CDR1 and CDR2 (germline): MNHNS, SASEGT. The CDR3 length is 12 residues.